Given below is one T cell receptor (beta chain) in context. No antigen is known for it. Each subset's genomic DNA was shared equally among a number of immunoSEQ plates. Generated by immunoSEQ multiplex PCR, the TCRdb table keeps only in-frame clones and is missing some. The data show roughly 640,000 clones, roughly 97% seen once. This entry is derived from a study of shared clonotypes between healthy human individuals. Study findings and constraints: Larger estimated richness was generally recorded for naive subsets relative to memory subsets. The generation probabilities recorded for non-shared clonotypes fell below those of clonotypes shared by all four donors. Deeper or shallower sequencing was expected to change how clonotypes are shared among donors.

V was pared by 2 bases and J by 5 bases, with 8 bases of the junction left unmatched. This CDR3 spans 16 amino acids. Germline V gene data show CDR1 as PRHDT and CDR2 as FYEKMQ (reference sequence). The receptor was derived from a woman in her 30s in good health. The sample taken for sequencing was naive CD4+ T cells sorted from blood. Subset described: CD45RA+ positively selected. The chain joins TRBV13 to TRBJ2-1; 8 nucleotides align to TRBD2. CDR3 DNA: TGTGCCAGCAGCTTACAAACCACTAGCGGTAACAATGAGCAGTTCTTC. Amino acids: CASSLQTTSGNNEQFF. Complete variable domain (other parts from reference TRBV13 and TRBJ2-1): AAGVIQSPRHLIKEKRETATLKCYPIPRHDTVYWYQQGPGQDPQFLISFYEKMQSDKGSIPDRFSAQQFSDYHSELNMSSLELGDSALYFCASSLQTTSGNNEQFFGPGTRLTVL.